The clone carrying this T cell receptor beta chain has ten or more counts. Antigen: not known. The CDR3 length is 11 residues. With 7 bases removed from V and 5 bases from J, the gap between germline ends came to 9 bases. This sample was included in a study of T-cell reconstitution after alpha-beta-depleted transplantation in children. General study results and limits: Surviving recipient T cells and thymic progenitors accounted for the high day-60 TCRbeta diversity observed in some patients. The authors attributed T-cell counts and diversity one year after transplant mostly to newly produced T cells.

Preparation of the TCRbeta library was carried out with unique molecular identifiers. One entry per CDR3 protein results from TCRdb running MiXCR on the PCR reads. This table has about 590,000 distinct CDR3 sequences, roughly 13% appearing once. Sample: PBMCs, mostly from graft donor cells, taken 360 days after TCRalphabeta/CD19-depleted stem cell transplant. The J gene is TRBJ2-7, the V gene TRBV12-3 or TRBV12-4; D not certain. This TCR derives from a male patient aged 5 to 17 who had a stem cell transplant for acute myeloid leukemia, so the T cells may come from the graft donor. DNA of the CDR3: TGTGCCAGCACCAAGGAGCACGAGCAGTACTTC. This gives the protein CASTKEHEQYF.